Sequencing of this T cell receptor beta chain was carried out in a study of regulatory and conventional T cells in RAG deficiency. Study outcomes and limitations: Omenn patients showed >85% Treg-Tconv overlap and shorter CDR3 lengths. Omenn syndrome and CID/AS patients had approximately 91-fold fewer unique Treg TCR beta sequences, versus roughly 10-fold elsewhere.

As concerns this clone: Antigen specificity is unknown.

Assay used: immunoSEQ multiplex PCR; TCRdb lists only in-frame clones, some missing. The sample holds around 25,000 clones, almost 96% seen once. The sorted conventional CD4+ T cells were CD25-low and CD127-high, with genomic DNA sequenced. Another study also made use of these data, one on regulatory T cells. That report adds: Primers: 52 TRBV forward and 13 TRBJ reverse. Patient repertoires had restricted TRB V-J pairs and skewed V and J usage, most in Tregs.

This TCR derives from a human donor in good health. The sample taken for sequencing was CD25- CD4+ T cells sorted from blood.

CDR3 protein: CAISEGTGGNYGYTF. The CDR3 nucleotides are TGTGCCATCAGTGAGGGGACAGGGGGTAACTATGGCTACACCTTC. This chain links TRBV10-3 with TRBJ1-2; 11 bases map to TRBD1. V lost 2 bases, J lost 1 base, and 0 bases stayed unmatched. The CDR3 is 15 amino acids. Germline V gives CDR1 ENHRY, CDR2 SYGVKD.